The 9 T cell receptor beta chains reported below all come from one sample, sequenced in a study of T cells expressing NK-cell markers. TCRdb reanalyzed the 5' RACE reads, giving one entry per CDR3 protein sequence and no DNA. This sample carries 140,000 or so distinct CDR3 sequences, with 9% to 15% going to the ten biggest clones. Source material: blood T cells: a sorted CD56 or NKG2C T cell subset, CD4+ or CD8+ T cells, or bulk PBMC T cells (not recorded which). These receptors were obtained from a young man in good health.

V usage is TRBV18 and J usage is TRBJ2-2. The CDR3 length is 13 residues. Per germline, CDR1 KGHSH and CDR2 LQKENI. The CDR3 protein is CASSLGRTGELFF.

This chain joins TRBV20-1 and TRBJ1-1; as DNA is missing, the TRBD1 call by TCRdb cannot be tested. Looked up from germline, CDR1 is DFQATT and CDR2 is SNEGSKA (reference sequence). This CDR3 is built from 19 residues. CDR3: CSARDIMGQGAPANTEAFF.

The rearrangement uses TRBV20-1 and TRBJ2-3; TCRdb indicates TRBD1, and absent DNA this call remains unverified. This CDR3 spans 13 amino acids. The germline CDR1 and CDR2 sequences are DFQATT and SNEGSKA (reference sequence). The CDR3 is CSARVHRADTQYF.

The rearrangement links TRBV7-9 to TRBJ2-2; the TRBD2 assignment by TCRdb is unverifiable without DNA. This CDR3 is 17 amino acids long. Germline loops: CDR1 SEHNR, CDR2 FQNEAQ (reference sequence). The CDR3 protein is CASSLVLAGDYTGELFF.

The rearrangement uses TRBV5-6 and TRBJ1-1. Germline V lookup: CDR1 SGHDT, CDR2 YYEEEE. This CDR3 comprises 14 residues. The CDR3 loop reads CASSLGQSRAEAFF.

This sequence joins TRBV7-9 and TRBJ2-3; as DNA is missing, the TRBD2 call by TCRdb cannot be tested. Germline V gene data show CDR1 as SEHNR and CDR2 as FQNEAQ (reference sequence). There are 16 residues in the CDR3. The CDR3 loop is CASSQGTSGSTDTQYF.

This sequence joins TRBV7-9 and TRBJ1-1. CDR3 length: 13 residues. The germline gives CDR1 SEHNR, CDR2 FQNEAQ (reference sequence). The CDR3 here is CASSPTWGTEAFF.

The genes are TRBV5-1 and TRBJ2-1. Per germline, CDR1 SGHRS and CDR2 YFSETQ. CDR3 length: 14 residues. This chain's CDR3 is CASSLSTEMGEQFF.

The genes are TRBV28 and TRBJ1-6. Germline CDR1 and CDR2: MDHEN and SYDVKM. The CDR3 is 15 amino acids. This CDR3 reads CASTLGSTYNSPLHF.